This entry lists 9 T cell receptor beta chains sequenced from one sample in a study of blood T cell repertoires in COVID-19. Clones were read by immunoSEQ multiplex PCR, and TCRdb kept only the in-frame ones, dropping some. The sample gives 150,000 to 250,000 clones, roughly 87% of which show up once; 2% to 2.5% is in the top ten. The sequencing input was PBMCs or T cells enriched from blood (not recorded which). The source of these receptors is a woman younger than 45 who had recovered from COVID-19.

The chain uses TRBV11-3 and TRBJ1-1; D is unresolved. CDR3 size: 15 residues. The V gene lost 0 bases and the J gene lost 3 bases, with 11 bases spanning the gap. CDR1 is SGHNT, CDR2 YENEEA, per germline. CDR3 nucleotide sequence: TGTGCCAGCAGCTTAGACGTGACCGGGGACACTGAAGCTTTCTTT. This sequence encodes CASSLDVTGDTEAFF.

V gene TRBV5-1 combines with J gene TRBJ2-3; 7 bases agree with TRBD1. After removal of 0 bases from V and 9 bases from J, the junction contained 4 bases not matched to a gene. Germline lookup yields CDR1 SGHRS and CDR2 YFSETQ. This CDR3 has 13 residues. The CDR3 nucleotides read TGCGCCAGCAGCTTGGAGGCAGGGGGAACGCAGTATTTT. Residues: CASSLEAGGTQYF.

The chain combines TRBV6-5 with TRBJ1-2, with D maybe TRBD1 (6 bases). Germline assignment: CDR1 MNHEY and CDR2 SVGAGI. The CDR3 consists of 15 residues. Trimming stripped 2 bases from V and 4 bases from J, with 14 bases between. This CDR3 is CASSYESGGVYGYTF. CDR3 DNA: TGTGCCAGCAGTTACGAGAGTGGGGGCGTCTATGGCTACACCTTC.

The genes are TRBV4-1 and TRBJ1-4, with D tentatively TRBD1 (6 bases). Germline V lookup: CDR1 MGHRA, CDR2 YSYEKL. Trimming shortened V by 1 base and J by 8 bases, and 14 bases separated the two germline ends. The CDR3 consists of 15 residues. DNA of the CDR3: TGCGCCAGCAGCCAAGGATGGGGGCTAGGCGAAAAACTGTTTTTT. It is translated as CASSQGWGLGEKLFF.

The rearrangement joins TRBV3-1 (or the pseudogene TRBV3-2) to TRBJ2-7; TRBD2 is a possible D gene (5 bases). V was cut by 1 base and J by 3 bases, with 16 bases left in between. The germline V gene encodes CDR1 LGHDT and CDR2 YNNKEL (reference sequence). The CDR3 is 16 amino acids. The DNA of the CDR3 is TGTGCCAGCAGCCAAGGGCCGTCTAGCAATTACTACGAGCAGTACTTC. Its protein product is CASSQGPSSNYYEQYF.

The J gene is TRBJ1-6, the V gene TRBV7-3; 7 bases are shared with TRBD1. Trimming cost V 5 bases and J 8 bases; bases outside gene matches: 12. The CDR3 is 16 amino acids. CDR1 is SGHTA, CDR2 FQGTGA, per germline. In nucleotides, the CDR3 is TGTGCCAGCAGCCAACAGGGGCCCGGGGTTTATTCACCCCTCCACTTT. It is translated as CASSQQGPGVYSPLHF.

This clone has just one count. The rearrangement uses TRBV2 and TRBJ1-2, with D uncertain. Germline V gene data show CDR1 as SNHLY and CDR2 as FYNNEI. CDR3 length: 11 residues. V was trimmed by 6 bases and J by 2 bases, leaving 4 bases between them. The CDR3 DNA is TGTGCCAGCAGGGAGAACTATGGCTACACCTTC. Protein sequence: CASRENYGYTF.

This chain links TRBV2 with TRBJ2-3, with a weak D call TRBD2 (5 bases). The V gene's germline CDR1 is SNHLY and CDR2 FYNNEI. Trimming pared 6 bases from V and 2 bases from J, leaving 12 bases between. There are 14 residues in the CDR3. CDR3 coding DNA: TGTGCCAGCAGAAGGTTCGACTACACAGATACGCAGTATTTT. It yields the protein CASRRFDYTDTQYF.

V usage is TRBV3-1 (or the pseudogene TRBV3-2) and J usage is TRBJ1-6; D is uncertain. The germline V gene encodes CDR1 LGHDT and CDR2 YNNKEL (reference sequence). V lost 1 base, J lost 7 bases, and 11 bases lay in between. CDR3 length: 15 amino acids. CDR3 nucleotide sequence: TGTGCCAGCAGCCAAGGGGAGGCCAGAAATTCACCCCTCCACTTT. Its protein product is CASSQGEARNSPLHF.